The 22 T cell receptor beta chains in this list originate from one sample, sequenced in a study of immune heterogeneity within non-small cell lung tumors. Template input was genomic DNA from bulk tumor (around 630 ng per sample). Biopsies, several per primary tumor and spaced far apart, were collected during surgery. The study enrolled patients with untreated, newly diagnosed non-small cell lung cancer who underwent curative surgery. TCR beta CDR3 was amplified by multiplex PCR, first round about 10 cycles, 32 V and 13 J primers. TCRdb called the multiplex PCR reads again in MiXCR, with one record for every CDR3 protein. Here the sample spans about 12,000 distinct CDR3 sequences, 20% to 25% being singletons. Sequenced material: lung tumor tissue. The receptors were sampled from a man between 60 and 75 years old with non-small cell lung cancer.

This clonotype was detected a few times. This chain uses TRBV5-1 with TRBJ2-2; unclear D gene. CDR3 length: 13 amino acids. Trimming removed 4 bases at V and 3 bases at J, with 7 bases between. CDR1 SGHRS and CDR2 YFSETQ come from the germline V gene. The CDR3 spells CASSRQYTGELFF. The CDR3 DNA follows: TGCGCCAGCAGCCGGCAGTACACCGGGGAGCTGTTTTTT.

This chain connects TRBV7-8 to TRBJ1-1; perhaps TRBD1 as D (5 bases). V lost 4 bases and J 4 bases, leaving 13 bases between the germline ends. Per the germline V gene, CDR1 is SGHVS and CDR2 is FQNEAQ. The CDR3 spans 14 residues. As DNA, the CDR3 is TGTGCCAGCAGCTACGTCAGGGCTGGCACTGAAGCTTTCTTT. Translating it yields CASSYVRAGTEAFF.

The rearrangement uses TRBV5-1 and TRBJ2-2; D gene ambiguous. Looked up from germline, CDR1 is SGHRS and CDR2 is YFSETQ. CDR3 length: 16 amino acids. Trimming cost V 2 bases and J 4 bases, with 15 bases left between them. CDR3 protein: CASSFLGQLGTGELFF. The CDR3 DNA follows: TGCGCCAGCAGCTTTTTAGGCCAACTGGGCACCGGGGAGCTGTTTTTT.

On this clonotype itself: Being one base from a much bigger clone, this may be a read error. The conserved phenylalanine or tryptophan is not found at the CDR3 terminus, so this likely reflects a read error. The V call is TRBV12-3 or TRBV12-4, the J call TRBJ1-2; the D gene is possibly TRBD1 (6 bases). The V end was cut by 7 bases, the J end by 2 bases, with 14 bases between. CDR3 length equals 14 residues. CDR3 coding DNA: TGTGCCAGCACCCTCGGAGGGGGAAACTATGGCTACACCTAC. It encodes CASTLGGGNYGYTY.

This clonotype has just a few counts. The rearrangement links TRBV9 to TRBJ2-1, with TRBD1 identical over 7 bases. From germline, CDR1 is SGDLS and CDR2 YYNGEE. V gave up 7 bases and J gave up 6 bases; unmatched junction bases: 7. The CDR3 is made up of 13 amino acids. DNA for the CDR3: TGTGCCAGCTCCACCACAGGGGCCAATGAGCAGTTCTTC. This gives the protein CASSTTGANEQFF.

This clonotype turned up a few times. The J gene is TRBJ1-1, the V gene TRBV24-1; TRBD1 aligns across 9 bases. Germline assignment: CDR1 KGHDR and CDR2 SFDVKD. J gave up 4 bases and V 7 bases, and 3 bases lay outside the gene matches. This CDR3 contains 13 residues. The CDR3 spells CATRQGAGTEAFF. In nucleotides, the CDR3 is TGTGCCACCAGACAGGGGGCAGGCACTGAAGCTTTCTTT.

This clonotype counts as medium-sized. The J gene is TRBJ1-3, the V gene TRBV19; D may be TRBD1 (6 bases). CDR1 and CDR2 from the germline V gene are LNHDA and SQIVND (reference sequence). The V and J ends lost 1 base and 3 bases respectively, with 10 bases between them. The CDR3 spans 15 residues. CDR3 protein: CASSIAGTFGNTIYF. The CDR3 DNA sequence: TGTGCCAGTAGTATAGCCGGGACATTTGGAAACACCATATATTTT.

This clonotype was seen at least ten times. The chain has TRBV5-1 and TRBJ2-2; 12 bases are a match to TRBD2. The CDR3 loop spans 17 amino acids. Trimming took 4 bases from V and 5 from J; bases not matched to a gene: 9. Germline V gene data show CDR1 as SGHRS and CDR2 as YFSETQ. For the CDR3, the DNA is TGCGCCAGCAGCCCCCAGACTAGCGGGAGTTTGACCGGGGAGCTGTTTTTT. The encoded protein is CASSPQTSGSLTGELFF.

The chain employs TRBV29-1 and TRBJ2-3; 14 nucleotides line up with TRBD2. The CDR3 loop spans 15 amino acids. J lost 8 bases, V lost 0 bases, and 4 bases had no gene match. Germline CDR1 is SQVTM and CDR2 is ANQGSEA. DNA for the CDR3: TGCAGCGTTGAAGAGCAGACTAGCGGGAGGGGTACGCAGTATTTT. This translates into CSVEEQTSGRGTQYF.

The chain couples TRBV18 to TRBJ1-2; no clear D gene. Germline V gene data show CDR1 as KGHSH and CDR2 as LQKENI. The CDR3 extends over 11 amino acids. The V and J ends lost 4 bases and 7 bases respectively, with 7 bases between them. CDR3: CASSQGFGYTF. The CDR3 nucleotides are TGTGCCAGCTCACAGGGTTTTGGCTACACCTTC.

The chain carries TRBV7-2 and TRBJ2-3, with a tentative D call TRBD2 (5 bases). Trimming cost V 3 bases and J 8 bases, with 15 bases left between them. Germline V gene data show CDR1 as SGHTA and CDR2 as FQGNSA. The CDR3 runs 14 residues. CDR3 sequence (DNA): TGTGCCAGCAGCTTGGGGAGCCGAAGAGGTACGCAGTATTTT. This sequence encodes CASSLGSRRGTQYF.

This clonotype has just a few counts. CDR3 sequence reads: CSAREPWGGTDTQYF. Here the CDR3 DNA reads TGCAGTGCTAGAGAGCCCTGGGGGGGCACAGATACGCAGTATTTT. The chain is built from TRBV20-1 and TRBJ2-3; tentatively, D is TRBD2 (6 bases). The germline CDR1 and CDR2 sequences are DFQATT and SNEGSKA (reference sequence). This CDR3 is 15 amino acids long. V was clipped by 0 bases and J by 1 base, with 11 bases between them.

This clonotype has more than one count but fewer than ten. The CDR3 bases are TGTGCCAGTAAATTGGGACTAGCGGGAACCGGGGAGCTGTTTTTT. Translated: CASKLGLAGTGELFF. The rearrangement uses TRBV19 and TRBJ2-2, with 13 bases lining up with TRBD2. J lost 5 bases, V lost 7 bases, and 4 bases had no gene match. Germline V gene lookup returns CDR1 LNHDA and CDR2 SQIVND (reference sequence). This CDR3 has 15 residues.

This clonotype was recorded at least ten times. The chain uses TRBV10-3 and TRBJ2-1; D assignment may be TRBD1 or TRBD2 (5 bases each). The CDR3 consists of 13 residues. Germline V gene data show CDR1 as ENHRY and CDR2 as SYGVKD. Trimming took off 6 bases at V and 10 bases at J, with 16 bases between the two ends. CDR3 nucleotides: TGTGCCATCAGCCGGGACCTCAAAGGGGAGCAGTTCTTC. Translated: CAISRDLKGEQFF.

By sample share, this clonotype is medium-sized. The V and J genes are TRBV28 and TRBJ2-1; TRBD2 might be the D (5 bases). V dropped 5 bases and J dropped 5 bases, with 19 bases sitting between them. Germline CDR1 MDHEN, CDR2 SYDVKM. This CDR3 region has 16 residues. The CDR3 here is CASSPLDFSSNNEQFF. CDR3 DNA sequence: TGTGCCAGCAGTCCCCTGGACTTCTCTTCTAACAATGAGCAGTTCTTC.

This clonotype is categorized as medium-sized. The chain carries TRBV19 and TRBJ2-3; D is undetermined. This CDR3 is built from 13 residues. V gave up 3 bases and J gave up 4 bases, with 8 bases separating them. Germline lookup yields CDR1 LNHDA and CDR2 SQIVND (reference sequence). The CDR3: CASSIGQADTQYF. The CDR3 nucleotides are TGTGCCAGTAGTATCGGGCAGGCAGATACGCAGTATTTT.

The gene calls are TRBV30 and TRBJ2-5; D is possibly TRBD2 (5 bases). The CDR3 sequence is 13 residues long. V gave up 7 bases and J gave up 7 bases, with 19 bases separating them. Germline V gene sequence: CDR1 GTSNPN, CDR2 SVGIG (reference sequence). CDR3: CASQGGPARTQYF. In DNA, the CDR3 is TGTGCCTCACAAGGAGGACCCGCGCGGACCCAGTACTTC.

This clonotype is classed as medium-sized. This chain links TRBV28 with TRBJ2-3; 9 bases agree with TRBD2. Looked up from germline, CDR1 is MDHEN and CDR2 is SYDVKM. The CDR3 runs to 15 residues. With V trimmed by 6 bases and J by 3 bases, 7 bases remained unmatched. DNA for the CDR3: TGTGCCAGCAGAACACTAGCGGGCCTGACAGATACGCAGTATTTT. This codes for CASRTLAGLTDTQYF.

The chain employs TRBV5-1 and TRBJ2-2; TRBD1 agrees at 12 bases. J gave up 7 bases and V 1 base, and 5 bases lay outside the gene matches. CDR1 and CDR2 (germline): SGHRS, YFSETQ. The CDR3 loop spans 16 amino acids. CDR3 DNA sequence: TGCGCCAGCAGCTTGAGGGACAGGGGGCACAACGGGGAGCTGTTTTTT. Translation: CASSLRDRGHNGELFF.

V gene TRBV11-2 combines with J gene TRBJ1-2, with a weak D call TRBD1 (5 bases). Germline CDR1 SGHAT, CDR2 FQNNGV. There are 14 residues in the CDR3. Trimming removed 3 bases at V and 3 bases at J, with 11 bases between. The chain's CDR3 is CASSFSETDYGYTF. The CDR3 nucleotides read TGTGCCAGCAGCTTCTCTGAGACAGACTATGGCTACACCTTC.

V is TRBV20-1 and J is TRBJ2-4; 8 bases match TRBD1. The CDR3 sequence is 15 residues long. J was trimmed by 7 bases and V by 5 bases; bases with no gene match: 13. The germline CDR1 and CDR2 sequences are DFQATT and SNEGSKA (reference sequence). CDR3 residues: CSAGPGTGAGNIQYF. The DNA for the CDR3 is TGCAGTGCTGGTCCCGGGACAGGTGCGGGGAACATTCAGTACTTC.

Within the sample, this clonotype is medium-sized. The rearrangement uses TRBV19 and TRBJ2-2; 7 nucleotides line up with TRBD1. Germline V lookup: CDR1 LNHDA, CDR2 SQIVND (reference sequence). The CDR3 consists of 15 residues. V was pared by 4 bases and J by 4 bases, with 6 bases of the junction left unmatched. The CDR3 coding sequence is TGTGCCAGTAGTACGACAGGGCCGGCCACCGGGGAGCTGTTTTTT. Translation: CASSTTGPATGELFF. The full variable domain, with the rest looked up from reference TRBV19 and TRBJ2-2, is DGGITQSPKYLFRKEGQNVTLSCEQNLNHDAMYWYRQDPGQGLRLIYYSQIVNDFQKGDIAEGYSVSREKKESFPLTVTSAQKNPTAFYLCASSTTGPATGELFFGEGSRLTVL.